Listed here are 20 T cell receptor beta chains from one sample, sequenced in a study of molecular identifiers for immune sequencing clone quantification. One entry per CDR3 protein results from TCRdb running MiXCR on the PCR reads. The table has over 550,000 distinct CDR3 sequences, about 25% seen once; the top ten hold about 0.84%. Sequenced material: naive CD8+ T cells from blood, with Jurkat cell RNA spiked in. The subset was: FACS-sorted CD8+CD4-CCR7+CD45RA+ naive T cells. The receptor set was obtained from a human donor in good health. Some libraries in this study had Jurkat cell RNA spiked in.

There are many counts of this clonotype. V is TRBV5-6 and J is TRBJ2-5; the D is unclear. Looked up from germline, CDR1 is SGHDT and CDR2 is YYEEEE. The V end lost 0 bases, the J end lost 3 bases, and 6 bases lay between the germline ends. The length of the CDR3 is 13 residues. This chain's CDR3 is CASSLEGKETQYF. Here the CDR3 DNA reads TGTGCCAGCAGCTTGGAAGGCAAAGAGACCCAGTACTTC.

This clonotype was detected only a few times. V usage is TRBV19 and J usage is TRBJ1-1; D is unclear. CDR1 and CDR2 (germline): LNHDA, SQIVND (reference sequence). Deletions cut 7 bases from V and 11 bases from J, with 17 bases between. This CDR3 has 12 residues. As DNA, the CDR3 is TGTGCCAGTACCCTGGGGATAGGGTTGGCTTTCTTT. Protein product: CASTLGIGLAFF.

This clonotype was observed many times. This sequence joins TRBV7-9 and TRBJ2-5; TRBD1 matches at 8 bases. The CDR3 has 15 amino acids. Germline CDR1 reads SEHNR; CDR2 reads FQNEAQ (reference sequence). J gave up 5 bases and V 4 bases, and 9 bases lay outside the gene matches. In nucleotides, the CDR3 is TGTGCCAGCAGCTCGCGGACAGGGCTGGAGGAGACCCAGTACTTC. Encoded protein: CASSSRTGLEETQYF.

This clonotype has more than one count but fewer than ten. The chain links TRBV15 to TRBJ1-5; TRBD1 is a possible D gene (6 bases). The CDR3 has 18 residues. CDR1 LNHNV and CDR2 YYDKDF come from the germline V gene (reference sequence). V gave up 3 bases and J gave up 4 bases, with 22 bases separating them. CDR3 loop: CATSRSGDPDRRNQPQHF. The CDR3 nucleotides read TGTGCCACCAGCAGGTCGGGGGATCCTGACAGGAGGAATCAGCCCCAGCATTTT. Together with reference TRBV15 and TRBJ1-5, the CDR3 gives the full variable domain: DAMVIQNPRYQVTQFGKPVTLSCSQTLNHNVMYWYQQKSSQAPKLLFHYYDKDFNNEADTPDNFQSRRPNTSFCFLDIRSPGLGDTAMYLCATSRSGDPDRRNQPQHFGDGTRLSIL.

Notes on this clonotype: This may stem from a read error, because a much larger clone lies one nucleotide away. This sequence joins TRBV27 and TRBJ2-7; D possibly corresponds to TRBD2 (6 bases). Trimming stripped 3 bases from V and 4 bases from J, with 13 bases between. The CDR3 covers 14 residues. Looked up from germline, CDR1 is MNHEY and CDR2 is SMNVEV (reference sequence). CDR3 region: CASSFPGRGYEQYF. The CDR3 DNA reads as TGTGCCAGCAGTTTCCCGGGACGGGGGTACGAGCAGTACTTC.

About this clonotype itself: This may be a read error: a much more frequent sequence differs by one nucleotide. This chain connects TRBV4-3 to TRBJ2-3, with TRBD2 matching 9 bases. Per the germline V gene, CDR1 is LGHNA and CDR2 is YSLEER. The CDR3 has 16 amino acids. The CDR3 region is CASSQDLAGTTGTQYF. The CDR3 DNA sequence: TGCGCCAGCAGCCAAGATCTAGCGGGAACCACAGGTACGCAGTATTTT.

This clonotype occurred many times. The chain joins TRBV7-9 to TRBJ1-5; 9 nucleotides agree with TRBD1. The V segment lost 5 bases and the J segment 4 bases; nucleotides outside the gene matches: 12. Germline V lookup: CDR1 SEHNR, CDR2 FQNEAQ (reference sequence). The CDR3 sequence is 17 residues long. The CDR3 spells CASSRTGDSRLNQPQHF. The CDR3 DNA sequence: TGTGCCAGCAGCCGGACAGGGGATAGTCGCCTAAATCAGCCCCAGCATTTT.

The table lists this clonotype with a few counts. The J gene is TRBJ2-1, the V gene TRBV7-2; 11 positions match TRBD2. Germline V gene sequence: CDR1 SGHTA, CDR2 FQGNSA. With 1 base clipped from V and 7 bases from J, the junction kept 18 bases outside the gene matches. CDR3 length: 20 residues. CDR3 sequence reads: CASSLVDNNWIAGGRNEQFF. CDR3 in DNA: TGTGCCAGCAGCTTAGTGGATAACAATTGGATAGCGGGAGGGCGAAATGAGCAGTTCTTC.

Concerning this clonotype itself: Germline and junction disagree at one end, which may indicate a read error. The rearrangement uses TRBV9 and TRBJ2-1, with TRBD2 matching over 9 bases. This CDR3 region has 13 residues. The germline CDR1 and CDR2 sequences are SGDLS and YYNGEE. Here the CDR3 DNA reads TGTGCCAGCAGCGGGTTAGCGGGGGAAACTTCTAGCTTC. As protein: CASSGLAGETSSF.

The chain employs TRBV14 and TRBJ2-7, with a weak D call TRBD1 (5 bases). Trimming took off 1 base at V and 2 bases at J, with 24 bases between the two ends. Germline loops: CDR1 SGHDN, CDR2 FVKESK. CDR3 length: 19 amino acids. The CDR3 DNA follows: TGTGCCAGCAGCCAAGGGAGCACGGGCCAGGGATTAACAGCCTACGAGCAGTACTTC. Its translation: CASSQGSTGQGLTAYEQYF.

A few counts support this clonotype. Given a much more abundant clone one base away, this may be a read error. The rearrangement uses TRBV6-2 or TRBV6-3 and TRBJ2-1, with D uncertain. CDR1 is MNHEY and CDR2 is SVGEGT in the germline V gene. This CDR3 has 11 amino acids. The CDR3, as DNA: TGTGCCAGCAGTTACTACAATGAGCAGCTCTTC. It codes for CASSYYNEQLF.

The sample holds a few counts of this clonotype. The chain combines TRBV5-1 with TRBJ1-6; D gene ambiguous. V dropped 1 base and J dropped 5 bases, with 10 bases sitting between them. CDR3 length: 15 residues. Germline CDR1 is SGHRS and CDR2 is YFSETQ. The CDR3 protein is CASSLYSGNNSPLHF. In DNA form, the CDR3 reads TGCGCCAGCAGCTTGTACTCCGGGAATAATTCACCCCTCCACTTT.

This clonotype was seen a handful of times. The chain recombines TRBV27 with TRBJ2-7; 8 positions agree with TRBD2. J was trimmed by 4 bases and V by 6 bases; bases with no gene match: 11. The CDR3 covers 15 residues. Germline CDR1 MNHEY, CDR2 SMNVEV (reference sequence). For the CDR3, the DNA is TGTGCCAGCAGACTTGCACTAGCGGACTCGTACGAGCAGTACTTC. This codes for CASRLALADSYEQYF.

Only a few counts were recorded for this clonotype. This chain's CDR3 is CASSLWGTGTRSGKGEAFF. DNA for the CDR3: TGTGCCAGCAGCTTATGGGGGACCGGGACAAGGAGTGGGAAGGGTGAAGCTTTCTTT. The V gene is TRBV7-8, the J gene TRBJ1-1, with D perhaps TRBD1 (6 bases). Looked up from germline, CDR1 is SGHVS and CDR2 is FQNEAQ. The CDR3 has 19 residues. The V and J ends lost 2 bases and 7 bases respectively, with 29 bases between them.

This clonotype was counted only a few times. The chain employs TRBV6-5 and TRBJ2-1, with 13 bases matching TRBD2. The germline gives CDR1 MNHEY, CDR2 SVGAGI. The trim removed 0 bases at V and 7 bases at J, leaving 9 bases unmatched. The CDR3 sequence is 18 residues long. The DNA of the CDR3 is TGTGCCAGCAGTTACTCGAAACTAGCGGGAGGGCCTTATAATGAGCAGTTCTTC. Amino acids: CASSYSKLAGGPYNEQFF.

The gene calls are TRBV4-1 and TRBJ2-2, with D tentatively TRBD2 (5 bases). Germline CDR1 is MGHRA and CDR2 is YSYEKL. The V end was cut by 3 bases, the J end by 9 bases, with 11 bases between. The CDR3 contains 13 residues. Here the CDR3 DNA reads TGCGCCAGCAGCCATAGAGGGAGCAGGGAGCTGTTTTTT. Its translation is CASSHRGSRELFF.

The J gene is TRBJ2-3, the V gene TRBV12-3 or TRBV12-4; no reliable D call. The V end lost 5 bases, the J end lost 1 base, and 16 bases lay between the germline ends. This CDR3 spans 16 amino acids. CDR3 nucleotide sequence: TGTGCCAGCAGTGACCCTATGGCGTGGGGCACAGATACGCAGTATTTT. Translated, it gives CASSDPMAWGTDTQYF.

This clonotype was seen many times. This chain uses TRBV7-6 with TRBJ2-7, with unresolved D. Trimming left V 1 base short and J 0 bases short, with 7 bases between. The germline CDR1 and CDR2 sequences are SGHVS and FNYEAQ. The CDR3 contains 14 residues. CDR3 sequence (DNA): TGTGCCAGCAGCTTAGACAGCAGCTCCTACGAGCAGTACTTC. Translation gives CASSLDSSSYEQYF.

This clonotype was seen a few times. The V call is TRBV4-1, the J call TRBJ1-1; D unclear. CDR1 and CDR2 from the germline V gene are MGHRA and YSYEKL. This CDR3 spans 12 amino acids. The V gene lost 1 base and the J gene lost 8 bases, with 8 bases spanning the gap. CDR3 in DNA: TGCGCCAGCAGCCAAGGCCTGGGGGAAGCTTTCTTT. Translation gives CASSQGLGEAFF.

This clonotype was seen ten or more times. The CDR3 protein is CATSDADPRVGQPQHF. DNA for the CDR3: TGTGCCACCAGTGACGCAGACCCGAGGGTCGGTCAGCCCCAGCATTTT. This rearrangement joins TRBV24-1 to TRBJ1-5; D gene unclear. The CDR3 runs to 16 residues. The germline V gene has CDR1 KGHDR and CDR2 SFDVKD. V was pared by 4 bases and J by 6 bases, with 18 bases between.